The clone carrying this T cell receptor (beta chain) has just a few counts. Its antigen is still unknown. The data stem from a study of T and B cells in COVID-19 patients. Study-wide background: Peripheral blood came from COVID-19 patients with active infection or after recovery. Comorbidities linked to unfavorable COVID-19 outcome were present in about 90% of the roughly 20 active-infection patients.

TRB was amplified from approximately 250-500 ng of blood genomic DNA. V was pared by 3 bases and J by 3 bases, with 4 bases between. The CDR3 has 12 residues. Study-level findings and limits: The recovered cohort had under 3,000 exclusive TCR clusters, including 30 or so low generation probability clusters. Patients with COVID-19 reportedly showed strongly skewed T cell receptor beta variable and joining gene usage.

TRB rearrangements were amplified by multiplex PCR with BIOMED2 TRB-A/B primers. TCRdb processed the multiplex PCR reads anew with MiXCR; each CDR3 protein has one entry. The repertoire holds thousands of distinct CDR3 sequences, 30% to 35% seen once, with around 20% in the top ten. The rearrangement links TRBV12-3 or TRBV12-4 to TRBJ2-3, with no clear D. This receptor was obtained from a human donor with active COVID-19. The material sequenced was blood. The CDR3 coding sequence is TGTGCCAGCAGTTTCCAGACAGATACGCAGTATTTT. As protein: CASSFQTDTQYF.